A single sample is the source of the 6 T cell receptor beta chains below, sequenced in a study of tumor and adjacent non-tumor tissue in lung cancer. No cell sorting was done before RNA was extracted from the tissue. A modified ARM-PCR protocol with three rounds of nested PCR amplified TCRbeta. TCRdb re-called the multiplex PCR reads with MiXCR, one entry per CDR3 protein. The table lists 78,000 or so distinct CDR3 sequences, over 75% of them singletons. The specimen sequenced was lung tumor tissue. Source of these receptors: a woman between 50 and 59 years old with non-small cell lung cancer.

Concerning this clonotype: The conserved phenylalanine or tryptophan is not found at the CDR3 terminus, so this likely reflects a read error. This chain connects TRBV4-2 to TRBJ2-2, with a weak D call TRBD1 (6 bases). Germline CDR1 and CDR2: LGHNA and YNFKEQ. The CDR3 spans 14 residues. The CDR3 coding sequence is TGTGCCAGCAGTCAAGAGCAGGGGACCGGGGAGCTGTTTTCT. This translates into CASSQEQGTGELFS.

This clonotype was counted once. At one of its ends the junction is not consistent with the germline gene, which may arise from a read error. V usage is TRBV28 and J usage is TRBJ2-7; possibly TRBD1 for D (6 bases). This CDR3 spans 15 amino acids. Looked up from germline, CDR1 is MDHEN and CDR2 is SYDVKM. Here the CDR3 DNA reads TGTGCCAGCAGTTCGTCCGGACAGCCATCCTACGATCAGTACTTC. Translated: CASSSSGQPSYDQYF.

By share, this clonotype counts as medium-sized. CDR3 amino acids: CASSREGNTEAFF. In DNA form, the CDR3 reads TGTGCCAGCAGTCGGGAGGGGAACACTGAAGCTTTCTTT. The chain links TRBV28 to TRBJ1-1; unclear D gene. The germline V gene encodes CDR1 MDHEN and CDR2 SYDVKM. Trimming took off 5 bases at V and 1 base at J, with 8 bases between the two ends. The CDR3 length is 13 residues. Full variable domain (remainder filled in from reference TRBV28 and TRBJ1-1): DVKVTQSSRYLVKRTGEKVFLECVQDMDHENMFWYRQDPGLGLRLIYFSYDVKMKEKGDIPEGYSVSREKKERFSLILESASTNQTSMYLCASSREGNTEAFFGQGTRLTVV.

By sample fraction, this clonotype is medium-sized. The gene calls are TRBV20-1 and TRBJ1-2; D unresolved. This CDR3 region has 10 residues. The germline gives CDR1 DFQATT, CDR2 SNEGSKA (reference sequence). Trimming left V 3 bases short and J 7 bases short, with 6 bases between. DNA of the CDR3: TGCAGTGCTAGCGTCCGTGGCTACACCTTC. Protein: CSASVRGYTF.

The chain joins TRBV20-1 to TRBJ2-1; TRBD2 might be the D (6 bases). CDR1 is DFQATT, CDR2 SNEGSKA, per germline (reference sequence). The V gene lost 8 bases and the J gene lost 2 bases, with 19 bases spanning the gap. The CDR3 consists of 15 residues. CDR3 coding DNA: TGCAGTACTGGAGGGACCGAAACGACCTACAATGAGCAGTTCTTC. It encodes CSTGGTETTYNEQFF.

Worth noting for this clonotype: One end of the junction does not line up with germline, which may come from a read error. The V gene is TRBV4-1, the J gene TRBJ2-5; possibly TRBD2 for D (6 bases). Germline CDR1 MGHRA, CDR2 YSYEKL. The CDR3 has 15 residues. The CDR3 DNA is TGTGCCAGCAGCCAAGCGGACTATCGGTATGAGACCCAGTACTTC. As protein: CASSQADYRYETQYF.